The T cell receptor beta chain under discussion was sequenced for a study of synovial regulatory T cells in juvenile arthritis. Clones were sequenced by immunoSEQ multiplex PCR, and TCRdb holds only the in-frame ones, with some missing. The table lists roughly 9,900 clones. Overall study findings and caveats: iaTreg TCR repertoires were largely private across patients and partially overlapped synovial Teff and blood CPL. iaTreg cells shared more CDR3 sequences with synovial Tregs than other blood Tregs did. Inflammation-associated Treg cells in blood had less TCR diversity than the remaining blood Treg cells.

Patients were aged median 11.6 years with disease lasting median about 7 years. As concerns this clone: What it binds is not known.

The CDR3 totals 14 residues. The coding DNA is unavailable. The V gene's germline CDR1 is SGHRS and CDR2 YFSETQ. The TCR sequence derives from a donor aged 2 to 35 with juvenile idiopathic arthritis. The sample was Treg cells from blood. The subset: remaining (HLA-DR-negative) circulating blood Treg cells. The chain recombines TRBV5-1 with TRBJ1-4; the D call of TRBD1 rests on TCRdb alone, since no DNA is present to check it. CDR3 loop: CASKLTDKNEKLFF.